A selection of T cell receptor beta chains follows, all from one sample in a study of cytomegalovirus exposure and HLA in healthy donors. The table came from immunoSEQ multiplex PCR; TCRdb's copy has only in-frame clones and leaves some out. The profile shows around 200,000 clones, about 80% of them singletons. The source material was PBMCs. Receptors were obtained from a girl aged 5 to 17 in good health and CMV-seronegative. Both conserved end residues are part of each CDR3. D genes are given only for firm matches. Part of the rows lack a size; the others show once, few, many or a class for expanded clones.

J gene	V gene	D gene	clone size	CDR3 DNA	CDR3 protein
TRBJ1-3	TRBV5-1	TRBD1	.	TGCGCCAGCAGCCCGACAGGGGCGGGGGGAAACACCATATATTTT	CASSPTGAGGNTIYF
TRBJ2-3	TRBV5-1	.	.	TGCGCCAGCAGCTTGGATGGTGTTAGTACAGATACGCAGTATTTT	CASSLDGVSTDTQYF
TRBJ1-1	TRBV5-3	.	.	TGTGCCAGGAGTTCCCTAGGGGGACAAAAGAACACTGAAGCTTTCTTT	CARSSLGGQKNTEAFF
TRBJ2-2	TRBV19	.	.	TGTGCCAGTCACGCCCGGGGTCCGAACACCGGGGAGCTGTTTTTT	CASHARGPNTGELFF
TRBJ1-2	TRBV5-1	TRBD1	.	TGCGCCAGCAGCACTACCGGACAGGGAGGCTATGGCTACACCTTC	CASSTTGQGGYGYTF
TRBJ2-7	TRBV19	TRBD2	.	TGTGCCAGTAGTCTAAGTAGCGGGGCACCTTCGGGGGAGCAGTACTTC	CASSLSSGAPSGEQYF
TRBJ1-1	TRBV7-2	.	.	TGTGCCTTACTTAACCCGGCCTCGGTGAGGGCTTTCTTT	CALLNPASVRAFF
TRBJ2-3	TRBV27	.	.	TGTGCCAGCAGTTTAATGCAGTTTGATACGCAGTATTTT	CASSLMQFDTQYF
TRBJ1-2	TRBV5-8	.	.	TGTGCCAGCAGCCTGCTAGTCGGCGGCTACACCTTC	CASSLLVGGYTF
TRBJ1-1	TRBV6-6	.	.	TGTGCCAGCAGTAACTTAAAGAACACTGAAGCTTTCTTT	CASSNLKNTEAFF
TRBJ1-5	TRBV4-3	TRBD1	few	TGCGCCAGCAGCCGCGGGACAGGGGATCAGCCCCAGCATTTT	CASSRGTGDQPQHF
TRBJ2-7	TRBV5-8	TRBD1	.	TGTGCCAGCAGCAGGGACAGCCCCTACGAGCAGTACTTC	CASSRDSPYEQYF
TRBJ2-7	TRBV29-1	TRBD2	once	TGCAGCGTTGAAGGGACTAGCCCCAACGAGCAGTACTTC	CSVEGTSPNEQYF
TRBJ2-7	TRBV27	.	.	TGTGCCAGCAGCCACGGCCGGGGGTACTCCTACGAGCAGTACTTC	CASSHGRGYSYEQYF
TRBJ1-2	TRBV10-1	TRBD1	few	TGCGCCAGCAGTGATTTGGGACAGGGTATTTATGGCTACACCTTC	CASSDLGQGIYGYTF
TRBJ1-2	TRBV11-2	.	.	TGTGCCAGCAGCTTAATAGGGGGGGTTGGCTACACCTTC	CASSLIGGVGYTF
TRBJ2-3	TRBV7-3	TRBD1	.	TGTGCCAGCAGCCCTCTTCCGGGACAGGGGACAGATACGCAGTATTTT	CASSPLPGQGTDTQYF
TRBJ1-2	TRBV4-3	.	.	TGCGCCAGCAGCCAAGGGTGGTCAGCTAACTATGGCTACACCTTC	CASSQGWSANYGYTF
TRBJ2-2	TRBV5-1	.	.	TGCGCCAGCGGAGGGATGGCGAACACCGGGGAGCTGTTTTTT	CASGGMANTGELFF
TRBJ1-2	TRBV7-9	TRBD1	.	TGTGCCAGCAGCTTTAGTTCCGCACAGGGGGTAGATGGCTACACCTTC	CASSFSSAQGVDGYTF
TRBJ2-5	TRBV7-6	TRBD1	once	TGTGCCAGCAGCGCCGGACTACAGGGGGCGAGGCAAGAGACCCAGTACTTC	CASSAGLQGARQETQYF
TRBJ2-5	TRBV6-4	.	.	TGTGCCAGCAGTGAATGGCAGGGAGAGACCCAGTACTTC	CASSEWQGETQYF
TRBJ2-2	TRBV4-1	.	.	TGCGCCAGCAGCCCCTGGGGAGAGAGTCAACAAGCTACCGGGGAGCTGTTTTTT	CASSPWGESQQATGELFF
TRBJ2-5	TRBV19	TRBD2	.	TGTGCCAGCGTTGCGTCTAGCGGGAGTGGAGAGACCCAGTACTTC	CASVASSGSGETQYF
TRBJ2-3	TRBV5-4	TRBD2	.	TGTGCCAGCAGCTTGCCCTTAGCGGGCGGAACTAGCACAGATACGCAGTATTTT	CASSLPLAGGTSTDTQYF
TRBJ2-7	TRBV4-1	.	.	TGCGCCAGCAGCCAAGAATTCTCTGCAGGGAACTACGAGCAGTACTTC	CASSQEFSAGNYEQYF
TRBJ2-6	TRBV6-1	TRBD1	.	TGTGCCAGCAGTGAAGCCCTTCACAGGGGTCCAGGGGCCAACGTCCTGACTTTC	CASSEALHRGPGANVLTF
TRBJ2-3	TRBV25-1	.	.	TGTGCCAGCACCTCTGTTGCAGATACGCAGTATTTT	CASTSVADTQYF
TRBJ2-7	TRBV28	TRBD1	.	TGTGCCAGCAGTTCGCAACGGTTCGGGCAGGGGGCATCCGAGCAGTACTTC	CASSSQRFGQGASEQYF
TRBJ1-1	TRBV7-2	.	.	TGTGCCAGCAGCTTATTATTCGGGATGGTGCAGAACACTGAAGCTTTCTTT	CASSLLFGMVQNTEAFF
TRBJ1-1	TRBV28	.	few	TGTGCCAGCTCACCCTGGGAGACTGAAGCTTTCTTT	CASSPWETEAFF
TRBJ2-7	TRBV6-6	.	.	TGTGCCAGCAGTGATGGACAGGGAGGGACCTACGAGCAGTACTTC	CASSDGQGGTYEQYF
TRBJ2-7	TRBV5-4	TRBD1	.	TGTGCCAGCAGCTTTTCTGGGGACAGGATTGAGAAAGAGCAGTACTTC	CASSFSGDRIEKEQYF
TRBJ1-2	TRBV30	.	.	TGTGCCTGGAGTGTTTTGTCCGGTTCCTATGGCTACACCTTC	CAWSVLSGSYGYTF
TRBJ1-4	TRBV4-3	.	.	TGCGCCAGCAGCCAAGTAAAGCTCTTAACTAATGAAAAACTGTTTTTT	CASSQVKLLTNEKLFF
TRBJ2-3	TRBV28	.	.	TGTGCCAGCAGTTTGGGGTGGACAGCTGCCACAGATACGCAGTATTTT	CASSLGWTAATDTQYF
TRBJ1-2	TRBV30	TRBD1	.	TGTGCCTGCTCCGGGACAGAACAAGCTAACTATGGCTACACCTTC	CACSGTEQANYGYTF
TRBJ1-1	TRBV19	.	.	TGTGCCACATCCCCTGCGGGCCCTGAAGCTTTCTTT	CATSPAGPEAFF
TRBJ2-5	TRBV5-4	TRBD2	.	TGTGCCAGCAGCTTGGGACTAGCTGATCAAGAGACCCAGTACTTC	CASSLGLADQETQYF
TRBJ1-5	TRBV18	.	.	TGTGCCAGCTCACAACAGCAACAGGGTCGGAGCAATCAGCCCCAGCATTTT	CASSQQQQGRSNQPQHF
TRBJ1-3	TRBV6-1	TRBD1	.	TGTGCCAGCACCCGGGACAGCCGCTCTGGAAACACCATATATTTT	CASTRDSRSGNTIYF
TRBJ2-3	TRBV27	TRBD1	once	TGTGCCAGCAGTTATGACAGGGGAAGTGGCACAGATACGCAGTATTTT	CASSYDRGSGTDTQYF
TRBJ1-1	TRBV7-9	.	.	TGTGCCAGCTATTCTAGGAACACTGAAGCTTTCTTT	CASYSRNTEAFF
TRBJ1-1	TRBV6-5	TRBD1	.	TGTGCCAGCACCTATCACAGGGGGCGAGGCACTGAAGCTTTCTTT	CASTYHRGRGTEAFF
TRBJ2-2	TRBV14	TRBD1	.	TGTGCCAGCAGCCAAGTGAGACAGGGATACACCGGGGAGCTGTTTTTT	CASSQVRQGYTGELFF